This T cell receptor beta chain was documented in a study of T cells in Graves' hyperthyroidism and ophthalmopathy. Not enrolled were patients with uncontrolled infection, other autoimmune disease, pregnancy or lactation. As concerns this clonotype: Its target is unknown. A much larger clone sits a single nucleotide away, making a read error possible.

General study results and limits: Blood also contained most expanded thyroid clonotypes above 0.001. Ophthalmopathy, as predicted by the model, came a median about seven months after the prediction. Ophthalmopathy was distinguished from stable hyperthyroidism by 13 V-J signatures.

What was amplified from RNA transcripts were TCR beta CDR3 regions. The HTBI set primed first-round TCR CDR3 RT-PCR. TCRdb redid the calling of the multiplex PCR reads with MiXCR, one entry per CDR3 protein. The table lists over 650,000 distinct CDR3 sequences, about 45% of them singletons. Deletions cut 0 bases from V and 4 bases from J, with 12 bases between. The CDR3 is 16 amino acids. CDR1 WSHSY and CDR2 SAAADI come from the germline V gene. Sequenced sample: peripheral blood or thyroid tissue (not recorded which). The V call is TRBV10-2, the J call TRBJ1-4, with unresolved D. The receptor comes from an adult man with Graves' disease, either hyperthyroidism or ophthalmopathy (not recorded which). CDR3 in amino acids: CASSESGVVRNEKLFF. CDR3 nucleotide sequence: TGCGCCAGCAGTGAGTCGGGAGTGGTCCGTAATGAAAAACTGTTTTTT.